The subject of this entry is one T cell receptor (beta chain). This clone showed up just a few times. Its antigen remains undetermined. There are no base qualities to consult, and no much larger clone falls within one base. This sample stems from a study of blood T cell repertoires in COVID-19 (TCRdb year 2020). With respect to the entire study: Samples covering the acute and convalescent phases of COVID-19 were provided by collaborators in the United States, Italy and Spain. The prospective study material was composed of cDNA or gDNA derived from T cells, B-cell-depleted T cells, or PBMCs. The dataset comprised deeply sampled blood TCRbeta repertoires from subjects exposed to, actively infected with, or recovered from COVID-19. The repertoires were released in a freely available public database intended as a resource for research on the immune response to SARS-CoV-2. The samples were drawn from the first 160 participants of the ongoing ImmuneRACE study and from about 1,200 subjects provided by 6 global collaborators. A de-identified subject ID, COVID-19 status, age in years and sex were almost always included in the sample metadata. Where available, HLA class I and class II types were taken from metadata supplied by the sample provider and were not determined by assay-based typing. Study-level results and caveats: Clinical and demographic metadata were provided uncurated, with the amount varying by source and participant.

CDR3 length: 16 amino acids, cysteine to phenylalanine. Solely the CDR3 DNA is kept, with 48 bases framed from the first base. For this chain, trimming is 3 bases at the V end and 9 bases at the J end, and the number of junction bases without a gene match is 7. From the germline V gene (reference sequence), CDR1 is SEHNR and CDR2 is FQNEAQ. The immunoSEQ Assay, a bias-controlled multiplex PCR, was used to amplify TCRbeta CDR3 regions from genomic DNA. The authors' analysis ran thus. The number of nucleated cells in each sample was estimated from the amplification of reference gene primers within the assay. To quantify the absolute abundance of each unique TCRbeta CDR3 rearrangement, sequence reads were collapsed and filtered. For each sample, productive Simpson clonality was calculated as the square root of Simpson's diversity index over productive rearrangements. Drawn from immuneACCESS, this table holds only the in-frame rearrangements with V and J called that TCRdb kept. Clones are partly lost; checked studies trace under half to an unresolved V gene and leave the rest unexplained. V, J and clone size reflect that table, while D and trimming were determined from the DNA. The sample records approximately 220,000 clones, over 80% of which are singletons. Approximately 30% of the sample goes to the ten largest clones.

Whole blood was collected in K2EDTA tubes by collaborating institutions according to the institutions' own protocols. Collaborator samples were shipped for TCRbeta analysis as frozen whole blood, isolated PBMCs, or DNA extracted from either sample type. Sequencing was carried out using peripheral blood. This clonotype was obtained from a man aged 35-49 years with acute or convalescent COVID-19. This chain joins TRBV7-9 to TRBJ2-1; the junction holds 14 bases that match TRBD2. Here the CDR3 is given as CASSFGLAGGMSEQFF. In nucleotide form, the sequence is TGTGCCAGCAGCTTTGGACTAGCGGGAGGTATGAGTGAGCAGTTCTTC.